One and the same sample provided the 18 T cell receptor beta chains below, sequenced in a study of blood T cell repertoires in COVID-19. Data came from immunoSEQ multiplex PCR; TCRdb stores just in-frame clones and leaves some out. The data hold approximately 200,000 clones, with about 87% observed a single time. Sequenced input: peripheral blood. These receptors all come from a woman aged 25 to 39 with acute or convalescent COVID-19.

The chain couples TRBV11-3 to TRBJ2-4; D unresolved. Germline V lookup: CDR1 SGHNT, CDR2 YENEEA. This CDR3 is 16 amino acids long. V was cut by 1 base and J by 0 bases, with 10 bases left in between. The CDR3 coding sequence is TGTGCCAGCAGCTTAGGCAGGCCGATAGCCAAAAACATTCAGTACTTC. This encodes CASSLGRPIAKNIQYF. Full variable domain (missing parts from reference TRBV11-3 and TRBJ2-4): EAGVVQSPRYKIIEKKQPVAFWCNPISGHNTLYWYLQNLGQGPELLIRYENEEAVDDSQLPKDRFSAERLKGVDSTLKIQPAELGDSAVYLCASSLGRPIAKNIQYFGAGTRLSVL.

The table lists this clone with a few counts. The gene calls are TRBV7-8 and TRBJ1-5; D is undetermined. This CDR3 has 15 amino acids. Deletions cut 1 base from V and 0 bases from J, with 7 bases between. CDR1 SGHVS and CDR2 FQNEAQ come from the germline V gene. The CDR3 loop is CASSLGSDSNQPQHF. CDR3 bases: TGTGCCAGCAGCTTAGGGTCAGATAGCAATCAGCCCCAGCATTTT. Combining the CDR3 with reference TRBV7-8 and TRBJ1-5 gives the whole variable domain GAGVSQSPRYKVAKRGQDVALRCDPISGHVSLFWYQQALGQGPEFLTYFQNEAQLDKSGLPSDRFFAERPEGSVSTLKIQRTQQEDSAVYLCASSLGSDSNQPQHFGDGTRLSIL.

The CDR3 DNA reads as TGTGCCAGTAGTCCGGTCATCAGTTGGAGCTCCTACAATGAGCAGTTCTTC. Its protein is CASSPVISWSSYNEQFF. The rearrangement uses TRBV19 and TRBJ2-1; D unclear. With 5 bases removed from V and 0 bases from J, the gap between germline ends came to 17 bases. The length of the CDR3 is 17 residues. Germline lookup yields CDR1 LNHDA and CDR2 SQIVND (reference sequence).

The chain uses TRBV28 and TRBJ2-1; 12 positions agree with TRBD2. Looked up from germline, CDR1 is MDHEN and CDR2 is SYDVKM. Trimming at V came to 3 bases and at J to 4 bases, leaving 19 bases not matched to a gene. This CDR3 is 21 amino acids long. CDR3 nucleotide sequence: TGTGCCAGCAGTTTGACAATGTCTGCGGCTAGCGGGAGGGTCGAATACAATGAGCAGTTCTTC. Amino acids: CASSLTMSAASGRVEYNEQFF.

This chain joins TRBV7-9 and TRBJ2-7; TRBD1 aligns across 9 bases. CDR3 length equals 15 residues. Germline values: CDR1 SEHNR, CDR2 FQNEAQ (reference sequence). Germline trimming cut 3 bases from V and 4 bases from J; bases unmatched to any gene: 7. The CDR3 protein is CASSFDRGSPYEQYF. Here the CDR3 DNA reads TGTGCCAGCAGCTTCGACAGGGGGTCCCCTTACGAGCAGTACTTC.

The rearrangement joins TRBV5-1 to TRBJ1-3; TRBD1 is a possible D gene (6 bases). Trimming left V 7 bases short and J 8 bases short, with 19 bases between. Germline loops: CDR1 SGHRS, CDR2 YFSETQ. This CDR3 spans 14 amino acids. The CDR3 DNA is TGCGCCAGCTGCTCAGGGGAACAAGTTGACACCATATATTTT. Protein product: CASCSGEQVDTIYF.

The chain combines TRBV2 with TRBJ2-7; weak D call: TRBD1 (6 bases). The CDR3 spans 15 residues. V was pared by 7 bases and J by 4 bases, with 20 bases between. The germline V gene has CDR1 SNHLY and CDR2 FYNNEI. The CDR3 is CASIKQGMSWYEQYF. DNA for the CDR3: TGTGCCAGCATCAAACAGGGTATGAGTTGGTACGAGCAGTACTTC. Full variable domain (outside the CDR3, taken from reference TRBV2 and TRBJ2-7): EPEVTQTPSHQVTQMGQEVILRCVPISNHLYFYWYRQILGQKVEFLVSFYNNEISEKSEIFDDQFSVERPDGSNFTLKIRSTKLEDSAMYFCASIKQGMSWYEQYFGPGTRLTVT.

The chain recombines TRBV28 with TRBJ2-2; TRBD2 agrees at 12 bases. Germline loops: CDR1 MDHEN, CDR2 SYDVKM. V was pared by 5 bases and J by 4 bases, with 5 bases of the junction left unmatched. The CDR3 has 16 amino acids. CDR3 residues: CASSPSGRAGTGELFF. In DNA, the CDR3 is TGTGCCAGCAGTCCTAGCGGGAGGGCCGGCACCGGGGAGCTGTTTTTT.

In DNA, the CDR3 is TGTGCCAGCAGTTACTTGAGGGATCAAAGCACAGATACGCAGTATTTT. It translates to CASSYLRDQSTDTQYF. The V call is TRBV6-5, the J call TRBJ2-3; a possible D gene is TRBD2 (5 bases). Germline V gene lookup returns CDR1 MNHEY and CDR2 SVGAGI. V was trimmed by 1 base and J by 0 bases, leaving 11 bases between them. This CDR3 has 16 residues.

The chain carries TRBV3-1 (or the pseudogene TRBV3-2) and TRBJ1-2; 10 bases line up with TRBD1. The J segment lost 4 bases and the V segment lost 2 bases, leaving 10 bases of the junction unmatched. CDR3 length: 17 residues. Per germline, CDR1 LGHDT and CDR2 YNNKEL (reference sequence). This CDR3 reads CASSQRTGGAFGYGYTF. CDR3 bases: TGTGCCAGCAGCCAAAGGACAGGGGGGGCTTTTGGCTATGGCTACACCTTC.

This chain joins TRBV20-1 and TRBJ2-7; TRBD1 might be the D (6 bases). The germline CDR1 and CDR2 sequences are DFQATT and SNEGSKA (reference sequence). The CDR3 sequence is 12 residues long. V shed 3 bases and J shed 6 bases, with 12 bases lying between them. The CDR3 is CSASKGQFEQYF. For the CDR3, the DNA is TGCAGTGCTAGTAAAGGACAGTTCGAGCAGTACTTC.

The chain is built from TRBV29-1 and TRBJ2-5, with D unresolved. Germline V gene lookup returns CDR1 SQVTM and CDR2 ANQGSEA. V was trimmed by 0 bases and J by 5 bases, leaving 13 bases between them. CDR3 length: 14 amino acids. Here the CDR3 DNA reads TGCAGCGTTGAAGATCTTTCCCTACGGGAGACCCAGTACTTC. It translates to CSVEDLSLRETQYF.

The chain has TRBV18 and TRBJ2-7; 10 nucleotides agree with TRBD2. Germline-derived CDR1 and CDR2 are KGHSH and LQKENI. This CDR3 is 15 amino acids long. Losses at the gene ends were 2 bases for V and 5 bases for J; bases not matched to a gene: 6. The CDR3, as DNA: TGTGCCAGCTCACCAAGGCTAGCGGGAGTTCACGAGCAGTACTTC. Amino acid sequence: CASSPRLAGVHEQYF.

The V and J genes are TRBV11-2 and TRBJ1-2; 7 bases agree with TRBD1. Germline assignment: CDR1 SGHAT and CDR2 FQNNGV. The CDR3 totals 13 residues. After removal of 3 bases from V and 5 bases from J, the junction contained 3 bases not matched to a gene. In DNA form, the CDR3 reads TGTGCCAGCAGCTTTGGACAGGAATATGGCTACACCTTC. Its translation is CASSFGQEYGYTF.

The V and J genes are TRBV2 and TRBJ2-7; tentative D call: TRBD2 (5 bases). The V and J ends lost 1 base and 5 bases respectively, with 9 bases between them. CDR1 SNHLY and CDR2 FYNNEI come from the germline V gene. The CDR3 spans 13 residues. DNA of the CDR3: TGTGCCAGCAGTGAAGGTCCCGGGAACGAGCAGTACTTC. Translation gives CASSEGPGNEQYF.

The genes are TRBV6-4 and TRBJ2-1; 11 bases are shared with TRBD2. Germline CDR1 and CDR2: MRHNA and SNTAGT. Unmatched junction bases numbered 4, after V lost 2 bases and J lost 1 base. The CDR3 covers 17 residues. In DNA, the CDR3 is TGTGCCAGCAGTGACGGGACTAGCGGCAAATCCTACAATGAGCAGTTCTTC. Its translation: CASSDGTSGKSYNEQFF.

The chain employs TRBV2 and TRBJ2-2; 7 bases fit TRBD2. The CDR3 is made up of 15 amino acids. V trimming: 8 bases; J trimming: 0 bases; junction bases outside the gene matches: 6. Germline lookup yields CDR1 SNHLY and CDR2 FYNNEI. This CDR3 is CASYGGTTNTGELFF. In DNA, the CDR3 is TGTGCCAGCTACGGGGGGACCACGAACACCGGGGAGCTGTTTTTT. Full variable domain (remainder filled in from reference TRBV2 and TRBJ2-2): EPEVTQTPSHQVTQMGQEVILRCVPISNHLYFYWYRQILGQKVEFLVSFYNNEISEKSEIFDDQFSVERPDGSNFTLKIRSTKLEDSAMYFCASYGGTTNTGELFFGEGSRLTVL.

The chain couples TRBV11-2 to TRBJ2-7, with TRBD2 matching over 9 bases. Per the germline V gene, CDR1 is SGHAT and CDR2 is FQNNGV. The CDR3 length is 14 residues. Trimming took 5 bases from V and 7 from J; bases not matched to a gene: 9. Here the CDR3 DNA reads TGTGCCAGCAGCGATAGCGGGAGATCAGGGGAGCAGTACTTC. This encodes CASSDSGRSGEQYF.